The text below deals with one T cell receptor (beta chain). Antigen specificity is unknown. This sample is part of a study of regulatory T cells. Broader study findings: Patient repertoires had restricted TRB V-J pairs and skewed V and J usage, most in Tregs. Hydrophobic residues at CDR3 positions 6 and 7 were enriched in conventional CD4+ T cells of CD3G-deficient patients.

All CD3G-deficient patients showed autoimmunity, more severe in two. Patients, 2 to 39 years old, had expanded memory T-cell proportions. CD4+ T cells were divided by sorting: CD25-high CD127-low Tregs, CD25-low CD127-high conventional cells. CDR1 is SGHNT, CDR2 YENEEA, per germline. The CDR3 has 11 amino acids. V lost 5 bases, J lost 10 bases, and 9 bases lay in between. Amplification used 52 TRBV primers and 13 TRBJ primers. The repertoire was sequenced with immunoSEQ multiplex PCR; TCRdb's copy has only in-frame clones and lacks some. The repertoire holds about 35,000 clones, with about 88% as singletons.

The source material was conventional CD4+ T cells sorted from blood. This TCR was sampled from a person between 18 and 30 years old with CD3G deficiency. This chain uses TRBV11-3 with TRBJ2-1; D may match TRBD1 or TRBD2 (6 bases each). CDR3 in amino acids: CASSQGGEQFF. As DNA, the CDR3 is TGTGCCAGCAGCCAAGGGGGGGAGCAGTTCTTC.